Detailed here is one T cell receptor beta chain. Its specific antigen is unknown. No clone much larger than this one lies a single base away; base qualities are absent. The trim is 4 bases for V and 2 bases for J, with a gap of 13 bases between the germline ends. The CDR3 holds 15 amino acids from the cysteine to the phenylalanine. Only the CDR3 part of the read is kept: 45 bases, read in frame from the first base. The germline V gene yields SGHTA for CDR1 and FQGNSA for CDR2. The sample belongs to a study of blood T cell repertoires in COVID-19 (dated by TCRdb to the early 2020s). Concerning the study at large: Collaborator samples came from the United States, Italy and Spain and covered acute and convalescent phases of COVID-19. The prospective study material was composed of cDNA or gDNA derived from T cells, B-cell-depleted T cells, or PBMCs. Subjects who had been exposed to COVID-19, were actively infected with it, or had recovered from it provided the deeply sampled blood TCRbeta repertoires that made up the dataset. The repertoires were released in a freely available public database meant as a resource for research on the immune response to SARS-CoV-2. The samples were drawn from the first 160 participants of the ongoing ImmuneRACE study and from 1,200 or so subjects provided by 6 global collaborators. The sample metadata nearly always contained a de-identified subject ID, COVID-19 status, age in years and sex. Where available, HLA class I and class II types were obtained from metadata supplied by the sample provider rather than from assay-based typing. Study-wide conclusions, independent of this receptor: Clinical and demographic metadata were provided uncurated, with the amount varying by source and participant.

TCRbeta CDR3 regions were amplified from genomic DNA by means of the immunoSEQ Assay, a bias-controlled multiplex PCR. In the original analysis: Nucleated cell counts per sample were estimated from amplification of reference gene primers within the assay. To quantify the absolute abundance of each unique TCRbeta CDR3 rearrangement, sequence reads were collapsed and filtered. For each sample, productive Simpson clonality was calculated by taking the square root of Simpson's diversity index across productive rearrangements. TCRdb carries this immuneACCESS record with in-frame sequences only. Its versions omit some clonotypes, under half of them owing to an unresolved V gene in the studies checked, with the rest unexplained. V and J calls and clone size are copied from that table; D and trimming were computed from the DNA. The table for this sample lists 150,000 or so clones; about 90% of them were counted only once. The top ten clones comprise roughly 1.2% of the sample.

Enrolling through a virtual design, the prospective study's participants ranged in age from roughly 18 to 90 years and lived across roughly 23 United States geographic areas. In the prospective study, cohorts were assigned on the basis of participant-reported clinical history obtained from a screening survey and a study questionnaire. Mobile phlebotomists in the prospective study collected whole blood, serum and a nasopharyngeal or oropharyngeal swab from every participant. Additional blood draws and questionnaires over an approximately 2-month period could optionally be provided by prospective study participants. Before DNA extraction, prospective study blood samples were shipped either frozen or at room temperature.

The receptor was derived from a human donor with acute COVID-19. The donor label of this sample is uncertain. Sequences were obtained from PBMCs or T cells enriched from blood (not recorded which). The chain links TRBV7-2 with TRBJ2-3; a tentative D call is TRBD2 (6 bases match). The nucleotide sequence reads as follows: TGTGCCAGCAGCTCCGACGGGGGATCCACAGATACGCAGTATTTT. Its product reads: CASSSDGGSTDTQYF.